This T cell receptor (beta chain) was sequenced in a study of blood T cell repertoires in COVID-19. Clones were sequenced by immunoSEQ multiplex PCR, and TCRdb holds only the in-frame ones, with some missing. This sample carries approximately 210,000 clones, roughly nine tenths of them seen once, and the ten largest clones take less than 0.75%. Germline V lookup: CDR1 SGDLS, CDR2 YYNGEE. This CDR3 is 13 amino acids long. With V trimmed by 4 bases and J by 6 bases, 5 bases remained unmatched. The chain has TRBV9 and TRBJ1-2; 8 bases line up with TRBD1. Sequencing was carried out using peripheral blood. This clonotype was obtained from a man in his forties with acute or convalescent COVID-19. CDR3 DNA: TGTGCCAGCAGCCTGAGGACAGGGAATGGCTACACCTTC. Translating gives CASSLRTGNGYTF.